The next 10 T cell receptor beta chains were all read from a single sample in a study of blood T cell repertoires in COVID-19. Sequencing used immunoSEQ multiplex PCR; TCRdb keeps in-frame clones, though not all of them. The sample holds hundreds of thousands of clones; about 86% are singletons and the top ten take 3% to 3.5%. Material: PBMCs or T cells enriched from blood (not recorded which). Receptor source: a woman in her forties or fifties in a cohort exposed to, infected with or recovered from COVID-19 (not recorded which).

The table lists this clone with a few counts. The chain is built from TRBV28 and TRBJ1-4; D is possibly TRBD1 (5 bases). The CDR3 sequence is 16 residues long. CDR1 is MDHEN and CDR2 is SYDVKM in the germline V gene. V lost 6 bases and J 7 bases, leaving 21 bases between the germline ends. CDR3 sequence: CASSYLERGGSEKLFF. The CDR3 DNA is TGTGCCAGCAGCTACCTCGAAAGGGGTGGTAGTGAAAAACTGTTTTTT.

V is TRBV11-3 and J is TRBJ2-5; D not certain. V was trimmed by 1 base and J by 2 bases, leaving 14 bases between them. Germline CDR1 SGHNT, CDR2 YENEEA. This CDR3 contains 16 residues. The CDR3 nucleotides are TGTGCCAGCAGCTTAGTTGGGCCATTAGGTCAAGAGACCCAGTACTTC. It translates to CASSLVGPLGQETQYF.

This clone was recorded once. The chain carries TRBV9 and TRBJ2-7; 7 positions match TRBD2. Trimming removed 4 bases from V and 2 bases from J; junction bases left unmatched: 12. This CDR3 is 16 amino acids long. The germline CDR1 and CDR2 sequences are SGDLS and YYNGEE. The CDR3 coding sequence is TGTGCCAGCAGCCCCACTAGCGATATACTAACCTACGAGCAGTACTTC. Translating it yields CASSPTSDILTYEQYF.

The rearrangement joins TRBV2 to TRBJ1-2, with TRBD1 matching 10 bases. Unmatched junction bases numbered 6, after V lost 2 bases and J lost 6 bases. CDR3 length equals 15 residues. Germline V gene lookup returns CDR1 SNHLY and CDR2 FYNNEI. The CDR3 sequence: CASSEFRQGANGYTF. The CDR3 region has the DNA TGTGCCAGCAGTGAATTTCGACAGGGGGCCAATGGCTACACCTTC.

The J gene is TRBJ1-1, the V gene TRBV28; 9 bases line up with TRBD1. The CDR3 length is 13 residues. Trimming at V came to 4 bases and at J to 8 bases, leaving 5 bases not matched to a gene. In germline, CDR1 is MDHEN, CDR2 SYDVKM. The CDR3 is CASSWGTGREAFF. The DNA of the CDR3 is TGTGCCAGCAGTTGGGGGACAGGGCGGGAAGCTTTCTTT.

The V call is TRBV24-1, the J call TRBJ1-6, with 10 bases matching TRBD1. The CDR3 sequence is 16 residues long. The V segment lost 4 bases and the J segment 7 bases; nucleotides outside the gene matches: 6. CDR1 and CDR2 (germline): KGHDR, SFDVKD. The CDR3, as DNA: TGTGCCACCAGTGACCCTGGACAGGGGGAAAATTCACCCCTCCACTTT. Its translation: CATSDPGQGENSPLHF.

This clone is a singleton in its sample. This chain uses TRBV2 with TRBJ2-3; a possible D gene is TRBD1 (5 bases). The germline V gene encodes CDR1 SNHLY and CDR2 FYNNEI. This CDR3 has 14 amino acids. Trimming took off 9 bases at V and 6 bases at J, with 19 bases between the two ends. The DNA for the CDR3 is TGTGCCAGTAACCGAGAGCTGTCAGGGGATACGCAGTATTTT. Translating gives CASNRELSGDTQYF.

The count of this clone is one. The rearrangement uses TRBV18 and TRBJ2-3, with 11 bases matching TRBD2. J gave up 1 base and V 1 base, and 1 base lay outside the gene matches. CDR3 length: 16 amino acids. CDR1 KGHSH and CDR2 LQKENI come from the germline V gene. This CDR3 is CASSPLLAGGTDTQYF. CDR3 bases: TGTGCCAGCTCACCACTACTAGCGGGGGGCACAGATACGCAGTATTTT.

The J gene is TRBJ1-1, the V gene TRBV28; D possibly corresponds to TRBD1 (6 bases). Germline CDR1 and CDR2: MDHEN and SYDVKM. The V end was cut by 7 bases, the J end by 7 bases, with 13 bases between. This CDR3 comprises 12 residues. The CDR3 DNA reads TGTGCCAGCACGGACAGCGGCTTTGAAGCTTTCTTT. It is translated as CASTDSGFEAFF.

This clone has only one observation. The chain has TRBV11-2 and TRBJ2-1; TRBD2 might be the D (5 bases). From germline, CDR1 is SGHAT and CDR2 FQNNGV. V was trimmed by 1 base and J by 7 bases, leaving 8 bases between them. This CDR3 has 13 amino acids. CDR3 bases: TGTGCCAGCAGCTTAGCAGTAGCGAATGAGCAGTTCTTC. It yields the protein CASSLAVANEQFF.